This T cell receptor beta chain was found in a study of T and B cells in COVID-19 patients. Overall study context: Of about 20 active-infection patients, under 15 were critically ill with mechanical ventilation or extracorporeal membrane oxygenation. Findings and limits, study-wide: Highly clonal in active COVID-19, TRB repertoires exceeded healthy-donor diversity and richness at recovery. Patients with COVID-19 reportedly showed strongly skewed T cell receptor beta variable and joining gene usage.

The CDR3 totals 15 residues. Trimming removed 5 bases from V and 9 bases from J; junction bases left unmatched: 7. Germline V gene data show CDR1 as SEHNR and CDR2 as FQNEAQ (reference sequence). This clonotype was observed a few times. Its cognate antigen is unknown. Multiplex PCR with BIOMED2 TRB-A/B primer pools amplified TRB rearrangements. A single record per CDR3 protein comes from TCRdb applying MiXCR to the multiplex PCR reads. The table records several thousand distinct CDR3 sequences, roughly 24% of them present only once. Each TRB amplification used roughly 230-550 ng of genomic DNA from blood.

Specimen: blood. This clonotype was obtained from a human donor with active COVID-19. The chain couples TRBV7-9 to TRBJ2-4; 13 nucleotides match TRBD2. The CDR3 DNA sequence: TGTGCCAGCAGCCCACCGGGACTAGCGGGAAGCATTCAGTACTTC. Translation: CASSPPGLAGSIQYF.